A single sample is the source of the 19 T cell receptor beta chains below, sequenced in a study of Ad26.COV2.S vaccination and SARS-CoV-2 variants. Regarding treatment: approximately 18 received Ad26.COV2.S at low or high dose, single or two shots; several received placebo; per-sample allocation not given. Day 63 after the first injection of vaccine or placebo was the sampling time. The method was immunoSEQ multiplex PCR; TCRdb's version includes in-frame clones alone and lacks a portion of them. The table lists around 400,000 clones, about 91% of them singletons, with around 2% in the top ten. Sequenced material: peripheral blood, taken in a trial of Ad26.COV2.S vaccine versus placebo. The receptors come from a person between 18 and 65 years old who received the Ad26.COV2.S COVID-19 vaccine or a placebo.

The CDR3 DNA reads TGTGCCAGCAGTTTACGGCAGGGGGCTTCTGACTATGGCTACACCTTC. It encodes CASSLRQGASDYGYTF. The chain couples TRBV27 to TRBJ1-2, with TRBD1 matching 8 bases. V was clipped by 2 bases and J by 3 bases; unmatched bases: 8. Germline V gene sequence: CDR1 MNHEY, CDR2 SMNVEV (reference sequence). The CDR3 totals 16 residues.

V and J are TRBV29-1 and TRBJ1-5; tentatively, D is TRBD1 (5 bases). The CDR3 is 13 amino acids. V shed 4 bases and J shed 3 bases, with 10 bases lying between them. Germline CDR1 is SQVTM and CDR2 is ANQGSEA. CDR3 residues: CSVGAGDNQPQHF. CDR3 nucleotides: TGCAGCGTTGGGGCGGGGGACAATCAGCCCCAGCATTTT.

The chain joins TRBV27 to TRBJ1-5, with a weak D call TRBD1 (6 bases). This CDR3 contains 19 residues. Trimming pared 7 bases from V and 1 base from J, leaving 26 bases between. Per germline, CDR1 MNHEY and CDR2 SMNVEV (reference sequence). CDR3 coding DNA: TGTGCCAGCACCAGTTTAGAGTCCGTAGGGGGAGGCAGCAATCAGCCCCAGCATTTT. This gives the protein CASTSLESVGGGSNQPQHF.

The gene calls are TRBV6-1 and TRBJ2-2; D could derive from TRBD1 or TRBD2 (6 bases each). The ends were cut back, 0 bases at V and 7 bases at J, with 21 bases in the middle. Germline V gene sequence: CDR1 MNHNS, CDR2 SASEGT. The CDR3 length is 18 residues. The CDR3 here is CASSEAQTGSGLGGELFF. CDR3 nucleotides: TGTGCCAGCAGTGAAGCCCAGACAGGCTCGGGACTGGGCGGGGAGCTGTTTTTT.

V usage is TRBV25-1 and J usage is TRBJ1-6; 7 positions match TRBD1. From germline, CDR1 is MGHDK and CDR2 SYGVNS. The CDR3 spans 15 residues. Losses at the gene ends were 2 bases for V and 8 bases for J; bases not matched to a gene: 6. Here the CDR3 DNA reads TGTGCCAGCAGTGAAAGGTACAGGGGTGATTCACCCCTCCACTTT. This sequence encodes CASSERYRGDSPLHF.

The chain is built from TRBV6-6 and TRBJ2-7; D is undetermined. The V gene lost 5 bases and the J gene lost 0 bases, with 11 bases spanning the gap. The CDR3 has 14 residues. Germline V gene lookup returns CDR1 MNHNY and CDR2 SVGAGI (reference sequence). The CDR3 spells CASSPSGNSYEQYF. The CDR3 coding sequence is TGTGCCAGCAGTCCATCAGGTAACTCCTACGAGCAGTACTTC.

The J gene is TRBJ2-5, the V gene TRBV7-9; 10 bases are shared with TRBD1. The CDR3 covers 14 residues. J lost 7 bases, V lost 5 bases, and 7 bases had no gene match. From germline, CDR1 is SEHNR and CDR2 FQNEAQ (reference sequence). The chain's CDR3 is CASSPGTGVVTQYF. The CDR3 DNA sequence: TGTGCCAGCAGCCCCGGGACAGGGGTTGTGACCCAGTACTTC.

The chain recombines TRBV28 with TRBJ1-5; 9 bases fit TRBD1. The CDR3 has 14 residues. Trimming at V came to 6 bases and at J to 6 bases, leaving 6 bases not matched to a gene. Germline CDR1 is MDHEN and CDR2 is SYDVKM. CDR3 bases: TGTGCCAGCAGAGGAACAGGGGGCGGTCAGCCCCAGCATTTT. As protein: CASRGTGGGQPQHF.

The count of this clone is one. This sequence joins TRBV6-5 and TRBJ1-2; D is unclear. Germline-derived CDR1 and CDR2 are MNHEY and SVGAGI. Trimming took 5 bases from V and 8 from J, leaving 9 bases between them. CDR3 length: 11 amino acids. The CDR3 coding sequence is TGTGCCAGCAGTACGGGGTCGGGCTACACCTTC. Translated, it gives CASSTGSGYTF.

V gene TRBV6-1 combines with J gene TRBJ1-3, with unresolved D. V shed 3 bases and J shed 0 bases, with 12 bases lying between them. CDR1 MNHNS and CDR2 SASEGT come from the germline V gene. The CDR3 runs to 16 residues. The CDR3: CASSEYSVRSGNTIYF. DNA of the CDR3: TGTGCCAGCAGTGAGTACTCCGTTCGCTCTGGAAACACCATATATTTT.

J is TRBJ2-3 and V is TRBV29-1; 8 positions agree with TRBD1. The CDR3 has 13 amino acids. V trimming: 5 bases; J trimming: 3 bases; junction bases outside the gene matches: 4. CDR1 SQVTM and CDR2 ANQGSEA come from the germline V gene. This CDR3 is CSVSGGLTDTQYF. The CDR3, as DNA: TGCAGCGTTTCAGGGGGCCTTACAGATACGCAGTATTTT.

This rearrangement joins TRBV18 to TRBJ1-1; D gene ambiguous. The CDR3 is 13 amino acids. V was cut by 0 bases and J by 1 base, with 3 bases left in between. Germline V gene lookup returns CDR1 KGHSH and CDR2 LQKENI. CDR3 nucleotides: TGTGCCAGCTCACCACCGGCGAACACTGAAGCTTTCTTT. This gives the protein CASSPPANTEAFF.

The count of this clone is one. The chain uses TRBV5-1 and TRBJ1-2; D is uncertain. The germline CDR1 and CDR2 sequences are SGHRS and YFSETQ. V lost 0 bases, J lost 5 bases, and 8 bases lay in between. The CDR3 length is 13 residues. This CDR3 reads CASSLDPGYGYTF. CDR3 DNA sequence: TGCGCCAGCAGCTTGGACCCAGGTTATGGCTACACCTTC.

This clone has more than one count but fewer than ten. J is TRBJ2-1 and V is TRBV30; no reliable D call. The CDR3 totals 12 residues. Germline CDR1 and CDR2: GTSNPN and SVGIG (reference sequence). V was trimmed by 5 bases and J by 2 bases, leaving 7 bases between them. The CDR3 is CAWVRTYNEQFF. CDR3 bases: TGTGCCTGGGTGCGGACCTACAATGAGCAGTTCTTC. Looking up the rest from reference TRBV30 and TRBJ2-1 gives the full variable domain: SQTIHQWPATLVQPVGSPLSLECTVEGTSNPNLYWYRQAAGRGLQLLFYSVGIGQISSEVPQNLSASRPQDRQFILSSKKLLLSDSGFYLCAWVRTYNEQFFGPGTRLTVL.

The chain carries TRBV16 and TRBJ2-2, with TRBD1 matching over 9 bases. The J segment lost 4 bases and the V segment lost 4 bases, leaving 1 base of the junction unmatched. From germline, CDR1 is KGHSY and CDR2 FQNENV. The CDR3 contains 14 residues. CDR3 DNA: TGTGCCAGCAGCCTGGGACAGGGCACCGGGGAGCTGTTTTTT. Protein product: CASSLGQGTGELFF.

This clone was counted a single time. V is TRBV15 and J is TRBJ1-4, with D possibly matching TRBD1 (5 bases). V was shortened by 0 bases and J by 6 bases, with 11 bases between the two germline ends. In germline, CDR1 is LNHNV, CDR2 YYDKDF (reference sequence). The CDR3 extends over 15 amino acids. CDR3 bases: TGTGCCACCAGCAGAGATTTGGGGGGAGATGAAAAACTGTTTTTT. Its protein is CATSRDLGGDEKLFF.

This rearrangement joins TRBV7-2 to TRBJ2-7; 8 bases are a match to TRBD2. V lost 5 bases and J lost 6; bases outside the gene matches: 12. Germline V gene lookup returns CDR1 SGHTA and CDR2 FQGNSA. The CDR3 consists of 15 residues. CDR3 amino acids: CASSVGGGLDSEQYF. CDR3 nucleotide sequence: TGTGCCAGCAGCGTGGGGGGGGGACTAGACAGCGAGCAGTACTTC.

CDR3 amino acids: CASSAVGGSAFF. In DNA form, the CDR3 reads TGTGCCAGCAGCGCCGTAGGGGGGTCGGCTTTCTTT. This chain connects TRBV9 to TRBJ1-1, with D possibly TRBD1 on 6 matching bases. Trimming left V 3 bases short and J 11 bases short, with 14 bases between. From germline, CDR1 is SGDLS and CDR2 YYNGEE. The CDR3 loop spans 12 amino acids.

This chain joins TRBV6-2 or TRBV6-3 and TRBJ1-1, with TRBD1 as a possible D gene (5 bases). Deletions cut 2 bases from V and 1 base from J, with 14 bases between. Germline assignment: CDR1 MNHEY and CDR2 SVGEGT. The CDR3 runs 16 residues. CDR3 sequence reads: CASSYGTGRGNTEAFF. CDR3 bases: TGTGCCAGCAGTTACGGGACCGGTCGGGGGAACACTGAAGCTTTCTTT.